This TCR beta chain was sequenced during a study of spatial heterogeneity in lung cancer. Study at large: Detected beta-chain sequences consistently exceeded alpha-chain sequences.

The CDR3 covers 13 residues. Germline CDR1 is SQVTM and CDR2 is ANQGSEA. V dropped 1 base and J dropped 3; count of bases not matched to a gene: 3. Unique molecular identifiers, one per molecule, were present on every TCR cDNA molecule. MiXCR, run by TCRdb on the 5' RACE reads, gives a single entry per CDR3 protein. Of about 36,000 distinct CDR3 sequences in the sample, around 5.2% were seen once. Remarks on this clonotype: Its target is not known.

Time point in this sample: sample taken at primary tumor resection. Whole RNA obtained from tumor, nontumor lung or frozen PBMC underwent sequencing without sorting. Samples were donated by 72 untreated early-stage non-small cell lung cancer patients. General study points: More often at tumor resection than at routine follow-up, ubiquitous expanded tumor TCRs were detected in the blood.

This chain joins TRBV29-1 and TRBJ2-7; 7 positions match TRBD1. Sequencing was performed on PBMCs, taken at surgery. This clonotype was obtained from a female donor with early-stage non-small cell lung cancer. This CDR3 is CSVEGQGVYEQYF. CDR3 nucleotides: TGCAGCGTTGAAGGACAGGGTGTCTACGAGCAGTACTTC.